This T cell receptor (beta chain) is from a study of CD8 T cells in Susac syndrome. Reverse transcription of roughly 0.45 to 1 ug RNA was carried out with random hexamers. The authors amplified TCR beta CDR3 across 54 Vbeta and 13 Jbeta using immunoSEQ multiplex PCR. Using its own MiXCR run on the immunoSEQ multiplex PCR reads, TCRdb lists one record per CDR3 protein. The sample carries some 190,000 distinct CDR3 sequences, approximately 94% recorded once. Healthy donors were controls matched for age and sex. The sequencing sample was made of CD4+ T cells from PBMCs. This clonotype originated in a human donor in good health.

CDR3 sequence (DNA): TGCGCCAGCAGTGAGCCTCGAACGGTTACGGCCAACGTCCTGACTTTC. Translated, it gives CASSEPRTVTANVLTF. V usage is TRBV10-1 and J usage is TRBJ2-6; D unresolved. V lost 2 bases and J 6 bases, leaving 14 bases between the germline ends. CDR1 is WNHNN and CDR2 is SYGVQD in the germline V gene (reference sequence). CDR3 length: 16 amino acids.